This T cell receptor (beta chain) was obtained from a study of immune evolution from preneoplasia to lung adenocarcinoma. Findings and limits, study-wide: From normal lung to invasive adenocarcinoma, top clone frequencies appeared to decrease.

Measured with immunoSEQ multiplex PCR; TCRdb has only the in-frame clones, and not every one. The table includes 35,000 to 40,000 clones, roughly 71% detected once. The sample holds a few counts of this clone. Its specificity is not known. A junction boundary mismatches the germline segment, possibly from a read error. The CDR3 length is 14 residues. Per the germline V gene, CDR1 is SSHAT and CDR2 is FNYEAQ (reference sequence). J is TRBJ2-5 and V is TRBV7-7, with D maybe TRBD2 (6 bases). Sample: FFPE invasive lung adenocarcinoma tissue. This TCR derives from a person in their sixties or seventies with lung adenocarcinoma. The CDR3 loop is CASSLRGGQGTQYF. Written as DNA, the CDR3 is TGTGCTAGCAGCTTAAGGGGAGGCCAAGGGACCCAGTACTTC.